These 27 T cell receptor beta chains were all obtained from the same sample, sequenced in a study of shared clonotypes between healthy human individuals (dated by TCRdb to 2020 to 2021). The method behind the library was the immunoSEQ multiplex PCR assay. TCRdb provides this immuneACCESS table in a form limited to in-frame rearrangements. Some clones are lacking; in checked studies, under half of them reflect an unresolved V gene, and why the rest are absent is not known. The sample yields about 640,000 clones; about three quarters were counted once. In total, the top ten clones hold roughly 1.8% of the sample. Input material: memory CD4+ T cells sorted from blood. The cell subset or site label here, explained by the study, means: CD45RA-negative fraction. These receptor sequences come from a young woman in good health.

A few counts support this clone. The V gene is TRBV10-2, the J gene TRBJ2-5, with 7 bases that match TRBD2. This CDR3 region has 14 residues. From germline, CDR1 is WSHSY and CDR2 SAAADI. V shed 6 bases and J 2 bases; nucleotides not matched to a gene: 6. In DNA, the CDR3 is TGCGCCAGCAGGCAGGCTAGCGGTCAAGAGACCCAGTACTTC. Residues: CASRQASGQETQYF.

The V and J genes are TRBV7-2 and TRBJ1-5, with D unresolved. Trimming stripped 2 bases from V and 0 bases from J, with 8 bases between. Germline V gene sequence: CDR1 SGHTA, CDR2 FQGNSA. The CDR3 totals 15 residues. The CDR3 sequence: CASSLNRDSNQPQHF. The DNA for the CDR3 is TGTGCCAGCAGCTTAAACAGAGATAGCAATCAGCCCCAGCATTTT. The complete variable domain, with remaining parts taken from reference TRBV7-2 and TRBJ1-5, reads GAGVSQSPSNKVTEKGKDVELRCDPISGHTALYWYRQSLGQGLEFLIYFQGNSAPDKSGLPSDRFSAERTGGSVSTLTIQRTQQEDSAVYLCASSLNRDSNQPQHFGDGTRLSIL.

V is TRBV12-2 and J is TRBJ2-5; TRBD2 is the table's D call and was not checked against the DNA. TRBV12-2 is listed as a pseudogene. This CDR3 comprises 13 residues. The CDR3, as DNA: TGTGCAAGTCGAGGCGGGAGGCTAGAGACCCAGTACTTC. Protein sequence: CASRGGRLETQYF.

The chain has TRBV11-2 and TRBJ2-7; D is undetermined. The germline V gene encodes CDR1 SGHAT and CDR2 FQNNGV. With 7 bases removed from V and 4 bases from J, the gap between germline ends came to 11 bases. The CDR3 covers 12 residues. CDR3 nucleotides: TGTGCCAGCACCCGAAACCAGTACGAGCAGTACTTC. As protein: CASTRNQYEQYF.

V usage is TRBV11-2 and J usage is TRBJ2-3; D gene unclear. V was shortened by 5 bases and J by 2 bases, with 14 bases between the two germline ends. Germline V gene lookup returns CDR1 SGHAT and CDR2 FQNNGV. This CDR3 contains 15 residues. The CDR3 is CASSNLRLHTDTQYF. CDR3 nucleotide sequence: TGTGCCAGCAGCAACCTACGTCTCCACACAGATACGCAGTATTTT.

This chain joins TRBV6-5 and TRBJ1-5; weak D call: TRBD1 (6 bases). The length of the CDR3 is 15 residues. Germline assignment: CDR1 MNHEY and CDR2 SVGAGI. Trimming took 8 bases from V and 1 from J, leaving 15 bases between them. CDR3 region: CASRIGGLSNQPQHF. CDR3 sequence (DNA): TGTGCCAGCCGGATAGGGGGTTTGAGCAATCAGCCCCAGCATTTT.

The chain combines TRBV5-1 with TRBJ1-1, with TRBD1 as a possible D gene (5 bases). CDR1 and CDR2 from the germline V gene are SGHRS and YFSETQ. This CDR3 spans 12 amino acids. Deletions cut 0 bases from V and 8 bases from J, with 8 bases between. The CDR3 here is CASSLGQREAFF. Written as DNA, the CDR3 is TGCGCCAGCAGCTTGGGACAGAGAGAAGCTTTCTTT.

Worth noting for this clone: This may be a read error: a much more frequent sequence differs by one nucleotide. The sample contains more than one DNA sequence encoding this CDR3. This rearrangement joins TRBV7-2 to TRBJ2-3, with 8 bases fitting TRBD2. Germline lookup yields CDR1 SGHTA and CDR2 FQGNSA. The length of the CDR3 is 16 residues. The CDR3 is CASSLVAGGQGDTQYF. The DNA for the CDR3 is TGTGCTAGCAGCTTAGTCGCGGGAGGCCAGGGAGATACGCAGTATTTT.

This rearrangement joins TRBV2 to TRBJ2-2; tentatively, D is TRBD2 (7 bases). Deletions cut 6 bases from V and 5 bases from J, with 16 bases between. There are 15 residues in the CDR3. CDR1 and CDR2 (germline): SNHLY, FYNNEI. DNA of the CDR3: TGTGCCAGCAGGTCGGCAAGGGGGGGGACCGGGGAGCTGTTTTTT. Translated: CASRSARGGTGELFF.

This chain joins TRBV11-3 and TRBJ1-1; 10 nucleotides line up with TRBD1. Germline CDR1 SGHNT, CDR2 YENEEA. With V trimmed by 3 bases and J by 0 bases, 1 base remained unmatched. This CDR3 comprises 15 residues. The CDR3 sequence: CASSLGTGVNTEAFF. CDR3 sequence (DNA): TGTGCCAGCAGCTTGGGGACAGGGGTGAACACTGAAGCTTTCTTT.

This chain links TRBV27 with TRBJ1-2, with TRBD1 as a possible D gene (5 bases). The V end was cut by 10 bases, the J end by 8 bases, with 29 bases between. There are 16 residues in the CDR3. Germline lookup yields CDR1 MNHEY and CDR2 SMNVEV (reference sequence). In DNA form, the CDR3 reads TGTGCCACCTGGGGCGTAAAAGCGGGGAGTAAAGGGGGCTACACCTTC. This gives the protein CATWGVKAGSKGGYTF.

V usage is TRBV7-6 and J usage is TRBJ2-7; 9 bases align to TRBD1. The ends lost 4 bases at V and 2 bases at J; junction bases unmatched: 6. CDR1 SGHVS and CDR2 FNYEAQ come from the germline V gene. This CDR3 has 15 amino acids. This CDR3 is CASSYRQGGAYEQYF. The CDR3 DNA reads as TGTGCCAGCAGCTACCGACAGGGGGGGGCCTACGAGCAGTACTTC.

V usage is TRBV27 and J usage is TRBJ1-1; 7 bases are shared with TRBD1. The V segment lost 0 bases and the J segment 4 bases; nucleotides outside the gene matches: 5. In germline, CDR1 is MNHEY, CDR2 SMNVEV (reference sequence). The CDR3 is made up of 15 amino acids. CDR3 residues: CASSLSRQGVTEAFF. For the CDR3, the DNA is TGTGCCAGCAGTTTATCTCGACAGGGCGTCACTGAAGCTTTCTTT.

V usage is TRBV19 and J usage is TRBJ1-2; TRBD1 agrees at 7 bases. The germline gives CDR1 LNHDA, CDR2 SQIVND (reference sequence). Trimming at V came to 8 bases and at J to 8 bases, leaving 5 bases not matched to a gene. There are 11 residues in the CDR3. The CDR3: CASLTGRGYTF. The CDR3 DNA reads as TGTGCCAGTTTGACAGGGCGAGGCTACACCTTC.

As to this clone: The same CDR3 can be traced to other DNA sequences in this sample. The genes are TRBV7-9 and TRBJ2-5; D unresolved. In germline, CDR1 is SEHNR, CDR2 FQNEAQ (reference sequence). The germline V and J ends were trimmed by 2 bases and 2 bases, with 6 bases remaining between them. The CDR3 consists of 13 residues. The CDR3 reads CASSLSEQETQYF. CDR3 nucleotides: TGTGCCAGCAGCTTATCCGAACAAGAGACCCAGTACTTC.

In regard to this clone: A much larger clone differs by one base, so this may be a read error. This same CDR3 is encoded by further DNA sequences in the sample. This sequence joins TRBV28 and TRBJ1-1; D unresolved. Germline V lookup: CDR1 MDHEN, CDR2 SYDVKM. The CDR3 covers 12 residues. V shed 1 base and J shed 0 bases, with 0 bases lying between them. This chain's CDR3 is CASSLLNTEAFF. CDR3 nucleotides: TGTGCCAGCAGTTTATTGAACACTGAAGCTTTCTTT.

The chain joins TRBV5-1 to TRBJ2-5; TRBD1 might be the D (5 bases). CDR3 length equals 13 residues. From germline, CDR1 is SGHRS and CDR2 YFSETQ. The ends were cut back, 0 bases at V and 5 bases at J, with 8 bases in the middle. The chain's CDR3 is CASSLARVETQYF. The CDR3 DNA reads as TGCGCCAGCAGCTTGGCCAGGGTGGAGACCCAGTACTTC.

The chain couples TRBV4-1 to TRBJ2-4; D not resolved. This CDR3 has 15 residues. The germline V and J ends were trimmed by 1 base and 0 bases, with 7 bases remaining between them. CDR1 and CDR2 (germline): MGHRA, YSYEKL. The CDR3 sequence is CASSQVRLAKNIQYF. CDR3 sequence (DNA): TGCGCCAGCAGCCAAGTTCGGCTAGCCAAAAACATTCAGTACTTC.

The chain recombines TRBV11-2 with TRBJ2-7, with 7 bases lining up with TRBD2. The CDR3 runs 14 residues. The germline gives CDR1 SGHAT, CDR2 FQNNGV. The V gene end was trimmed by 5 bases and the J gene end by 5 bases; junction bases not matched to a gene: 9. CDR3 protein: CASSRLGEGHEQYF. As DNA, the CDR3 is TGTGCCAGCAGCCGACTAGGGGAGGGCCACGAGCAGTACTTC.

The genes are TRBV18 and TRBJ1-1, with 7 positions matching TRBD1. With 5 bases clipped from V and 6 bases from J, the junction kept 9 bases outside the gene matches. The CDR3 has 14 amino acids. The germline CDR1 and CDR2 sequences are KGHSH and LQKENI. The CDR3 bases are TGTGCCAGCTCAACCTTAGAGGGGGCCGCTGAAGCTTTCTTT. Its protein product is CASSTLEGAAEAFF.

In nucleotides, the CDR3 is TGTGCCAGCAGCACGGGACAGAGCTACGAGCAGTACTTC. It yields the protein CASSTGQSYEQYF. The J gene is TRBJ2-7, the V gene TRBV11-3; TRBD1 matches at 7 bases. V dropped 5 bases and J dropped 3; count of bases not matched to a gene: 4. There are 13 residues in the CDR3. Germline V gene lookup returns CDR1 SGHNT and CDR2 YENEEA.

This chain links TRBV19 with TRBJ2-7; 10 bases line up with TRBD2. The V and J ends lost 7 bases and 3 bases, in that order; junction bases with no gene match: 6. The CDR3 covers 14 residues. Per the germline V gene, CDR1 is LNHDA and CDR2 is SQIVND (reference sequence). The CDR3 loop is CASNKGLADYEQYF. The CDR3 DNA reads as TGTGCCAGTAACAAAGGACTAGCGGACTACGAGCAGTACTTC.

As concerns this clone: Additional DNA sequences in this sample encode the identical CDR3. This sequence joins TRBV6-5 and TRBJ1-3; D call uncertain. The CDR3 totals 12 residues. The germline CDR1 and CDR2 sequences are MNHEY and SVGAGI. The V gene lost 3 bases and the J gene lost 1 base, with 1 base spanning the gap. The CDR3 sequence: CASSYSGNTIYF. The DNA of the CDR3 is TGTGCCAGCAGTTATTCTGGAAACACCATATATTTT.

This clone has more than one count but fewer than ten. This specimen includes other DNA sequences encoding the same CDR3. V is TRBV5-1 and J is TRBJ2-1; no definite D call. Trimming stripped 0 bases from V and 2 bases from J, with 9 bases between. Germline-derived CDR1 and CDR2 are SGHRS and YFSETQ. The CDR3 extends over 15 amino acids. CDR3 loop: CASSLASGAYNEQFF. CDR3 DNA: TGCGCCAGCAGCTTGGCCAGTGGGGCCTACAATGAGCAGTTCTTC.

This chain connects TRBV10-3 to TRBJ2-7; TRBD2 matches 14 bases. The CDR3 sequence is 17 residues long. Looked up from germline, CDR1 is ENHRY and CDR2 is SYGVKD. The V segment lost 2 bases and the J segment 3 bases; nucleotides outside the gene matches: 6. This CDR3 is CAISETGTSGRGYEQYF. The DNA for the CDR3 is TGTGCCATCAGTGAGACCGGGACTAGCGGGAGAGGCTACGAGCAGTACTTC.

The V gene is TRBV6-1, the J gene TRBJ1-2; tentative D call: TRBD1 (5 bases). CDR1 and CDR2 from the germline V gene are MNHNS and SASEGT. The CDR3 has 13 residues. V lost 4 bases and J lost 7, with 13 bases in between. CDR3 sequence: CASSVGGASGYTF. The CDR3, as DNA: TGTGCCAGCAGTGTCGGAGGGGCGTCTGGCTACACCTTC.

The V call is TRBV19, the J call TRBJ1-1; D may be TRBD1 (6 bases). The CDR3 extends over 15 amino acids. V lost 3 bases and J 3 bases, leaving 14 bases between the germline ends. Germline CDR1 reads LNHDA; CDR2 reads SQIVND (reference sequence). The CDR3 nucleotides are TGTGCCAGTAGTATTTCGGGGAACAGGGACACTGAAGCTTTCTTT. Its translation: CASSISGNRDTEAFF.